This T cell receptor beta chain was recovered during a study of shared clonotypes between healthy human individuals (dated by TCRdb to 2018 to 2021). At the level of the whole study: The cohort comprised a couple of women and a few men aged 18 to 49 years. For each donor, CD4 naive and CD4 memory were each given three plates, CD8 naive was given two plates, and CD8 memory was given one plate. The study deeply sequenced blood TCR repertoires of five healthy adults to estimate repertoire size and the extent of clonotype sharing between individuals. To increase sequencing depth and limit assay-specific biases, TCR repertoire library preparation and sequencing were carried out by different laboratories using diverse techniques. Leukapheresis yielded between about 0.85 and 10 billion PBMCs per donor.

V drops 2 bases and J drops 0 bases, leaving 11 bases in between. CDR1 is given as SGHAT and CDR2 as FQNNGV, both from the germline V gene. Its CDR3 holds 15 amino acids, cysteine through phenylalanine. CDR3 DNA only is kept here, 45 bases in frame from base 1. Beyond this particular receptor, the publication reports: Across four donors, roughly 5.4% of naive CD4, roughly 3.8% of naive CD8, 2% to 2.5% of memory CD4, and roughly 0.4% of memory CD8 clonotypes were shared. Rarefaction of sorted-subset datasets indicated incomplete sequencing despite the large sequencing depth. Clonotypes shared by all four sorted-subset donors showed higher generation probabilities than non-shared clonotypes. Because the study included a small number of donors, the genetic and exposure-history diversity represented was limited. Pairwise subsampling led to the expectation that sequencing depth would affect the degree of clonotype sharing among donors. Only blood was sampled, and tissue TCR repertoires likely differ from those in blood. Larger estimated clonotype richness was generally found for naive subsets than for memory subsets.

Healthy HIV-negative adults with no recently reported acute infections or vaccinations were included as donors. Only Caucasian adults living in Nashville, Tennessee, USA were represented among the donors. CD4+ T cells were enriched by magnetic negative selection, after which naive cells were positively selected on CD45RA and the negative fraction was taken as the memory subset. Blood was obtained by leukapheresis, after which PBMCs were separated by Ficoll-Histopaque density gradient centrifugation and cryopreserved in liquid nitrogen vapor phase. Analytical flow cytometry was used to check the purity and quantity of every magnetically sorted T cell population. Each sorted fraction had its genomic DNA isolated and then quantified by UV absorbance on a Nanodrop 2000c. Using the deep immunoSEQ assay, multiplex PCR amplified TCR CDR3 regions from genomic DNA. Extracted genomic DNA from each cell subset was distributed evenly across all wells of several immunoSEQ 96-well plates, and each plate was treated as a replicate. For sorted subsets, each replicate PCR was loaded with approximately 0.2 ug genomic DNA, equivalent to about 30,000 T cell genomes. Purified libraries were measured with a Qubit 3.0 fluorometer, size-checked on a Bioanalyzer 2100, and measured again with the KAPA Library Quantification kit. Each immunoSEQ 96-well plate was sequenced on its own single-read 150-cycle Illumina NextSeq 550 flow cell. The original methods were these. The immunoSEQ output contained only junctional sequences without quality scores, so filtering could not match that applied to full-length reads. To assign V/J genes and CDR3, sequences were annotated against IMGT germline references using PyIR, a Python wrapper for IgBLAST v1.9. Any read was removed if the V/J assignment was weak (E-value above 1e-6), the CDR3 was missing, or the read contained stop codons, out-of-frame junctions, or ambiguous translated residues. A V3J clonotype was defined by an identical inferred V gene, J gene, and CDR3 amino acid sequence. The percentage overlap between two repertoires was calculated by dividing the number of shared unique clonotypes by the size of the smaller repertoire. Repertoire richness was assessed with RTK rarefaction, the Chao1 estimator, and Recon v2.1 estimates of unobserved clonotypes. OLGA was used to compute generation probabilities for all TCRbeta clonotypes that the gDNA method yielded from a few donors. TCRdb took this table from immuneACCESS and kept in-frame rearrangements with V and J called. Such tables lack part of the clones; where checked against another copy, unresolved V genes explain under half of the gap, and the rest is unexplained. The DNA was the basis for D and trimming; V, J and clone size are from that table. The sample data list some 1 million clones, and roughly 70% of these were observed just once. Roughly 1.5% of the sample comes from the top ten.

As concerns this clone: Its antigen is currently not known. Base qualities were left out, and no much larger clone turns up one base away.

The V gene is TRBV11-2 and the J gene is TRBJ2-7; no D gene is confidently identified. The sequence came from a man younger than 30 in good health. Sequenced input: memory CD4+ T cells sorted from blood. The sample's cell subset or site label, in plain terms: CD45RA-negative fraction. The CDR3: CASSLLDISSYEQYF. The DNA sequence follows: TGTGCCAGCAGCTTACTCGACATCTCCTCCTACGAGCAGTACTTC.